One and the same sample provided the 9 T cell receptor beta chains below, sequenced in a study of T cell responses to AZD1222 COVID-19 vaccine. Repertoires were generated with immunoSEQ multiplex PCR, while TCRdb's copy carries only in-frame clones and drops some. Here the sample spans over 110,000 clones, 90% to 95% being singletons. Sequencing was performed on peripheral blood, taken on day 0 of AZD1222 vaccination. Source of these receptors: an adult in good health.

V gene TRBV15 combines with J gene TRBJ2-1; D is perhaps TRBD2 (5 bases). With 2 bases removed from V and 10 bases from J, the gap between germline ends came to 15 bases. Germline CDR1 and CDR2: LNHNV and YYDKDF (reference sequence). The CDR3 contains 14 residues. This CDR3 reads CATSRLGIASEQFF. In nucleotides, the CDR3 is TGTGCCACCAGCAGACTGGGGATAGCGTCAGAGCAGTTCTTC. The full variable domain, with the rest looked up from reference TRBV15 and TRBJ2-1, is DAMVIQNPRYQVTQFGKPVTLSCSQTLNHNVMYWYQQKSSQAPKLLFHYYDKDFNNEADTPDNFQSRRPNTSFCFLDIRSPGLGDTAMYLCATSRLGIASEQFFGPGTRLTVL.

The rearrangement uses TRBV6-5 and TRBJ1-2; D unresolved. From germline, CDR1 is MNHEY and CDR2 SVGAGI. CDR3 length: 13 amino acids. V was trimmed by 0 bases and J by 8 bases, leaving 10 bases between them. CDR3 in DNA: TGTGCCAGCAGTTACTCCGCCTCCAAGGGCTACACCTTC. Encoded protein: CASSYSASKGYTF.

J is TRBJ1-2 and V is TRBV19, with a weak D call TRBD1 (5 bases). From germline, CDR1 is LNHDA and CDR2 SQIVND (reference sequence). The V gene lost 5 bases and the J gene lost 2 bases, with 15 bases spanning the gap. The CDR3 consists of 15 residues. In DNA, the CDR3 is TGTGCCAGTAGTCGCAAAGGGGCGGAGAACTATGGCTACACCTTC. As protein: CASSRKGAENYGYTF.

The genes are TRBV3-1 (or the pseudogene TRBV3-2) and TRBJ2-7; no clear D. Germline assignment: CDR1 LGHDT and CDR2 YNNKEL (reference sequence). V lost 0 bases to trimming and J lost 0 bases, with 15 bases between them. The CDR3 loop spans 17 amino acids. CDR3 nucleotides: TGTGCCAGCAGCCAAGAGACGAGAGCAGAGAACTCCTACGAGCAGTACTTC. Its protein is CASSQETRAENSYEQYF.

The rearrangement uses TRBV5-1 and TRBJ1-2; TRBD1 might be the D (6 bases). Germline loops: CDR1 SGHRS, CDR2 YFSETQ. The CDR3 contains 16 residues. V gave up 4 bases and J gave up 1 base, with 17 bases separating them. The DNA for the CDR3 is TGCGCCAGCAGCCTAAACCGTACAGGGATTAACTATGGCTACACCTTC. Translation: CASSLNRTGINYGYTF.

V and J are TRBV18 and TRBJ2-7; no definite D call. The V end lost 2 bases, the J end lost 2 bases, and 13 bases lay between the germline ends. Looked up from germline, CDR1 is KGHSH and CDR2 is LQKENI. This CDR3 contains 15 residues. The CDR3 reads CASSPSEAPTYEQYF. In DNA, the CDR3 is TGTGCCAGCTCACCATCTGAGGCACCCACCTACGAGCAGTACTTC.

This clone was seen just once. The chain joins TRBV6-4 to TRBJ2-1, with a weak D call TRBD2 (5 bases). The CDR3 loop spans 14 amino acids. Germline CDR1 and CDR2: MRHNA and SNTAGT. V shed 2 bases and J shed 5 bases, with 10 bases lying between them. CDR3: CASSDGLANNEQFF. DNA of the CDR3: TGTGCCAGCAGTGACGGCCTAGCAAACAATGAGCAGTTCTTC.

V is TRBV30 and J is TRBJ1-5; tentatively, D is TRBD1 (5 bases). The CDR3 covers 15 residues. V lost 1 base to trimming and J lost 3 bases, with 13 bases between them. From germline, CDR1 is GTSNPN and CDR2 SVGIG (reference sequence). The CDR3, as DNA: TGTGCCTGGAGTGCGGCAGGGTCTCTCAATCAGCCCCAGCATTTT. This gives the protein CAWSAAGSLNQPQHF.

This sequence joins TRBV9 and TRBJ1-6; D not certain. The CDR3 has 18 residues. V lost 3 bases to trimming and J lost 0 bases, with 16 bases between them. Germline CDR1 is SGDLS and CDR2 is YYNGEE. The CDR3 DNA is TGTGCCAGCAGCGACCCCGGGGAGGGAAGCTCCTATAATTCACCCCTCCACTTT. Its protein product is CASSDPGEGSSYNSPLHF.